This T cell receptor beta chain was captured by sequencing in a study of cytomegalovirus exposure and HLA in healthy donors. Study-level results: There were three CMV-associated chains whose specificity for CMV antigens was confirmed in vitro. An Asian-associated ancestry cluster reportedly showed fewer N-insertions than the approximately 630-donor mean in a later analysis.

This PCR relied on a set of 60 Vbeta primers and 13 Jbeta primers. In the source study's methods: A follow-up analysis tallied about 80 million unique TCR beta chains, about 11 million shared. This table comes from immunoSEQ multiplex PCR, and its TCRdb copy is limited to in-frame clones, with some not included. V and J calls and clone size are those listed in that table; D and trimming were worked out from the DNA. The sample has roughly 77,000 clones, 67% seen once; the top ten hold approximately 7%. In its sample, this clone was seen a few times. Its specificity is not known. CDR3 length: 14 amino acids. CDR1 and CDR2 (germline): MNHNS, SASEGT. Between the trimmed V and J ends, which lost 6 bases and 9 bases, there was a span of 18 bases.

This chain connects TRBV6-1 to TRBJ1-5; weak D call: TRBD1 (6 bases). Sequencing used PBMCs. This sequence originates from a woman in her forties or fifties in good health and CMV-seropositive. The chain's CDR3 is CASSADRLFWPQHF. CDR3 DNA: TGTGCCAGCAGCGCAGACAGGTTATTTTGGCCCCAGCATTTT.